This is a list of T cell receptor beta chains from one sample in a study of blood T cell repertoires in COVID-19. Generated by immunoSEQ multiplex PCR, the TCRdb table keeps only in-frame clones and is missing some. The table has around 250,000 clones, roughly 88% seen once. Sequenced input: PBMCs or T cells enriched from blood (not recorded which). These receptor sequences come from a woman aged 40-49 years with acute COVID-19. Both conserved end residues are part of each CDR3. A D gene is named only where the DNA matches it firmly.

d_gene: NA
v_gene: TRBV30
CDR3aa: CAWSLGRGWSTIYF

d_gene: TRBD2
v_gene: TRBV7-9
CDR3aa: CASNPGGTRRFNEQFF

d_gene: NA
v_gene: TRBV7-9
CDR3aa: CASSSYMNTEAFF

d_gene: TRBD1
v_gene: TRBV5-1
CDR3aa: CASRPGTGGYGYTF

d_gene: TRBD1
v_gene: TRBV7-9
CDR3aa: CASSWGQSPYRDEQFF

d_gene: TRBD1
v_gene: TRBV5-4
CDR3aa: CASSLRQGAFNEQFF

d_gene: NA
v_gene: TRBV5-1
CDR3aa: CASSLLSQVADTQYF

d_gene: NA
v_gene: TRBV21-1
CDR3aa: CASSEFGVGALNTEAFF

d_gene: NA
v_gene: TRBV6-5
CDR3aa: CASSYSYRVNYGYTF

d_gene: TRBD2
v_gene: TRBV7-2
CDR3aa: CASSLVAGGIEQFF

d_gene: NA
v_gene: TRBV10-3
CDR3aa: CAIRTTDTQYF

d_gene: NA
v_gene: TRBV7-9
CDR3aa: CASSSRDTANTEAFF

d_gene: NA
v_gene: TRBV7-9
CDR3aa: CASSDPGGNQPQHF

d_gene: NA
v_gene: TRBV5-1
CDR3aa: CASAVSGGNSYNEQFF

d_gene: TRBD1
v_gene: TRBV18
CDR3aa: CASSSDRGGGYTF

d_gene: NA
v_gene: TRBV6-4
CDR3aa: CASSDSCRDPQGNEQYF

d_gene: TRBD1
v_gene: TRBV28
CDR3aa: CASSLPGQDYEQYF

d_gene: NA
v_gene: TRBV28
CDR3aa: CASSFGGGGNTNGYTF

d_gene: TRBD1
v_gene: TRBV6-6
CDR3aa: CASRRQGTGQTEAFF

d_gene: TRBD1
v_gene: TRBV15
CDR3aa: CATSSRDRGPNTEAFF

d_gene: TRBD2
v_gene: TRBV28
CDR3aa: CASSFAGVGTDTQYF

d_gene: NA
v_gene: TRBV23-1
CDR3aa: CARRGLARGNEQFF

d_gene: TRBD1
v_gene: TRBV19
CDR3aa: CASSATGGNQPQHF

d_gene: NA
v_gene: TRBV12-5
CDR3aa: CASGPGQSTNEKLFF

d_gene: TRBD1
v_gene: TRBV3-1/TRBV3-2
CDR3aa: CASSHLDRADNEQFF

d_gene: NA
v_gene: TRBV19
CDR3aa: CASSIGARNQPQHF

d_gene: TRBD1
v_gene: TRBV28
CDR3aa: CASRRLDRENYGYTF

d_gene: NA
v_gene: TRBV10-3
CDR3aa: CAIRGGVTEKLFF

d_gene: NA
v_gene: TRBV2
CDR3aa: CASTRGFNEKLFF

d_gene: NA
v_gene: TRBV3-1/TRBV3-2
CDR3aa: CASSQAGRGVQFF

d_gene: NA
v_gene: TRBV19
CDR3aa: CASSDGAVTNYGYTF

d_gene: TRBD1
v_gene: TRBV2
CDR3aa: CATKGPGQGYGYTF

d_gene: NA
v_gene: TRBV29-1
CDR3aa: CSVGGALGNTIYF

d_gene: TRBD1
v_gene: TRBV2
CDR3aa: CASRETGATPLHF

d_gene: NA
v_gene: TRBV10-2
CDR3aa: CASSGSTDWDYGYTF

d_gene: NA
v_gene: TRBV24-1
CDR3aa: CATSAPGSSYEQYF

d_gene: TRBD1
v_gene: TRBV18
CDR3aa: CASSQFMQGARTGELFF

d_gene: NA
v_gene: TRBV7-3
CDR3aa: CASSLTGARNEQFF

d_gene: NA
v_gene: TRBV3-1/TRBV3-2
CDR3aa: CASSVRNSNQPQHF

d_gene: TRBD1
v_gene: TRBV30
CDR3aa: CAWGQGSPRGYTF